The clone carrying this T cell receptor (beta chain) has ten or more counts. Its antigen remains unidentified. The study left out patients who had uncontrolled infection, other autoimmune disease, pregnancy or lactation. It was 10 ml of fresh peripheral blood that supplied the PBMCs. The data originate from a study of T cells in Graves' hyperthyroidism and ophthalmopathy. Overall study: Initial diagnosis, before any treatment, was when peripheral blood was collected.

Whole-study results and caveats: A 13 V-J model separated ophthalmopathy from stable hyperthyroidism.

Germline V gene data show CDR1 as SGHRS and CDR2 as YFSETQ. The ends were cut back, 5 bases at V and 3 bases at J, with 11 bases in the middle. This CDR3 contains 13 residues. RNA transcripts yielded amplified TCR beta CDR3 regions. The primer set for the first-round RT-PCR of the TCR CDR3 was HTBI. TCRdb ran MiXCR on the multiplex PCR reads and lists one entry per CDR3 protein. The sample yields approximately 330,000 distinct CDR3 sequences, 18% seen once. The sample comprised blood. The clonotype was recovered from a woman aged 50 to 60 with Graves' hyperthyroidism. The V call is TRBV5-1, the J call TRBJ1-1, with D possibly matching TRBD1 (6 bases). Here the CDR3 DNA reads TGCGCCAGCAGACAGGGCTCGGACACTGAAGCTTTCTTT. This translates into CASRQGSDTEAFF.